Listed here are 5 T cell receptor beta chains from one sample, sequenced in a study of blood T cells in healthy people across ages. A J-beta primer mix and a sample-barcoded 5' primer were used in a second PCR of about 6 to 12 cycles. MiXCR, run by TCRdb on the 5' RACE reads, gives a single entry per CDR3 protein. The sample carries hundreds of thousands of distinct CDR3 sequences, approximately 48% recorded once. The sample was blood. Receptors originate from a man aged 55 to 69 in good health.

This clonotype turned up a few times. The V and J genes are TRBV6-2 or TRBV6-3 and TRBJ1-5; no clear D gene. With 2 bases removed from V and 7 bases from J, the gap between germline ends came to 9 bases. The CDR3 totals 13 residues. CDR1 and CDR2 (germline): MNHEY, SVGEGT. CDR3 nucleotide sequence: TGTGCCAGCAGTTACCTTGGGATGCAGCCCCAGCATTTT. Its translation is CASSYLGMQPQHF.

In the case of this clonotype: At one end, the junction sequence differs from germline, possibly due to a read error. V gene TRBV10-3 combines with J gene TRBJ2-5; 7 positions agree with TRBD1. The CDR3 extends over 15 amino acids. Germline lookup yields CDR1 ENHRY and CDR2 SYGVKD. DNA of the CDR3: TGTGCCATCAGTGACTTGACAGGGCTAGGAGAGATCCAGTACTTC. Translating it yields CAISDLTGLGEIQYF.

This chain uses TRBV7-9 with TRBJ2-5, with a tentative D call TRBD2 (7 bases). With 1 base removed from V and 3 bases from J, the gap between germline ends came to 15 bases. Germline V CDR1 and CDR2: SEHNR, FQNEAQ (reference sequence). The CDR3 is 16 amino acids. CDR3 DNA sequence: TGTGCCAGCAGCTTAGGCGGAGGGGGGGGCGAAGAGACCCAGTACTTC. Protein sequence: CASSLGGGGGEETQYF.

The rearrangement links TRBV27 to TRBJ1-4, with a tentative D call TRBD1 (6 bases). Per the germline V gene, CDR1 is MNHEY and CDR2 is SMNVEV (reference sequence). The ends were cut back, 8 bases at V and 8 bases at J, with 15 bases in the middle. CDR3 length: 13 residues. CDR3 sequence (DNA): TGTGCCAGCCGAACAGGGCTGGGGGAAAAACTGTTTTTT. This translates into CASRTGLGEKLFF. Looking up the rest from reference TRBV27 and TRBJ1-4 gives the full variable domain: EAQVTQNPRYLITVTGKKLTVTCSQNMNHEYMSWYRQDPGLGLRQIYYSMNVEVTDKGDVPEGYKVSRKEKRNFPLILESPSPNQTSLYFCASRTGLGEKLFFGSGTQLSVL.

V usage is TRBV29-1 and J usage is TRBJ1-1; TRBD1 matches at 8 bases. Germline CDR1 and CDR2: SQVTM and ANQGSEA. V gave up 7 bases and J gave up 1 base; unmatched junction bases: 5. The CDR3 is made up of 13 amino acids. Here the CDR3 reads CSGTGMGNTEAFF. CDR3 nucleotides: TGCAGCGGGACAGGGATGGGGAACACTGAAGCTTTCTTT.